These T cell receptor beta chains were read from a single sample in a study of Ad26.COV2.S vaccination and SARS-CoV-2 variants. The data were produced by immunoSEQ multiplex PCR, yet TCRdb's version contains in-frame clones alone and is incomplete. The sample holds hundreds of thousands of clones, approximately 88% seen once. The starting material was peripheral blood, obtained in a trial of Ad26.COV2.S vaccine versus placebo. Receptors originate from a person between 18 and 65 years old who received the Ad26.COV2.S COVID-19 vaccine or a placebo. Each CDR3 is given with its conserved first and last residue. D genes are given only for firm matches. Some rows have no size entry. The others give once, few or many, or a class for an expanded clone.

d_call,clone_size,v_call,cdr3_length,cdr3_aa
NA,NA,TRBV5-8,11,CASSRRGGYTF
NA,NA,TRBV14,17,CASSQSGPLYSTDTQYF
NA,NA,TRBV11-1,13,CASSMYSNNEQFF
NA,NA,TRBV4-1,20,CASSQDSVQVEVPFDEKLFF
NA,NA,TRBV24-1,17,CATSDLSRGQFNEKLFF
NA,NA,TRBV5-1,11,CASSLADTQYF
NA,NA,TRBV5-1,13,CASSFGGPYEQYF
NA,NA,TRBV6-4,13,CASSERSTDTQYF
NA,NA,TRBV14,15,CASSPRAGVAYEQYF
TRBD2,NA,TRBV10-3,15,CAISEGGRAQETQYF
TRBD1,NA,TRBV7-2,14,CASSTGGAGNTIYF
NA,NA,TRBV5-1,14,CATKLGGVDTEAFF
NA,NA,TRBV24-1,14,CATSGVASNQPQHF
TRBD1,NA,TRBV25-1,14,CASSHGQGLTEAFF
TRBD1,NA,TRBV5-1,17,CASSSKITGGAPGELFF
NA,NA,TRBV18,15,CASSPIDNGDYGYTF
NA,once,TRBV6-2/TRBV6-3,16,CASSYASTPSGNTIYF
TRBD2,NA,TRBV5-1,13,CASSRTSGNEQFF
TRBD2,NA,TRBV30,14,CAWSVGLAGAGQFF
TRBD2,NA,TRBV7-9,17,CASSLGSVGLGYNEQFF
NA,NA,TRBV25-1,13,CASSGTSYNEQFF
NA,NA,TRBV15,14,CATSNRESGTEAFF
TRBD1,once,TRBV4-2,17,CASSQGPDRDRNEKLFF
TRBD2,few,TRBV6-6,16,CASRPGGEWGTDTQYF
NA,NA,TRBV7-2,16,CASSSSSASGANVLTF
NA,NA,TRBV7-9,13,CASLGGREGEAFF
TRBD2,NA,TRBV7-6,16,CASSLTGLAGVNEQFF
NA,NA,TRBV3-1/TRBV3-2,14,CASSPGRFRYEQYF
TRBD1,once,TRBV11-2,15,CASSPQTGGNEKLFF
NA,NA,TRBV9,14,CASSHRDEPYEQYF
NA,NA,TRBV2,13,CASSEQGNTEAFF
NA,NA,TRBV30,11,CAWQYGAEAFF
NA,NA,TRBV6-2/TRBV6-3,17,CASSYDYWTDLNEKLFF
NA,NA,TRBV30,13,CAWSVQGSYEQYF
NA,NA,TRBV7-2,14,CASSPQISGNTIYF
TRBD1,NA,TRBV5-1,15,CASSLEGQPNTEAFF
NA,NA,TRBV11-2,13,CASSTSRRETQYF
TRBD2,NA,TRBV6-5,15,CASSLASGGENEQFF
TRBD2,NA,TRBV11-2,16,CASSLFSGSSGYEQYF
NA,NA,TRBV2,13,CASSEEFWGVQFF
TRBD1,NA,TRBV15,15,CATSRTGTGNEKLFF
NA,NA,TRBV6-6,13,CASTIQGRYEQYF
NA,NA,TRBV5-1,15,CASSLLTGPVETQYF
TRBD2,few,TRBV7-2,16,CASSLEGSGGAGELFF
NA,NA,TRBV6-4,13,CASSATGYNEQFF